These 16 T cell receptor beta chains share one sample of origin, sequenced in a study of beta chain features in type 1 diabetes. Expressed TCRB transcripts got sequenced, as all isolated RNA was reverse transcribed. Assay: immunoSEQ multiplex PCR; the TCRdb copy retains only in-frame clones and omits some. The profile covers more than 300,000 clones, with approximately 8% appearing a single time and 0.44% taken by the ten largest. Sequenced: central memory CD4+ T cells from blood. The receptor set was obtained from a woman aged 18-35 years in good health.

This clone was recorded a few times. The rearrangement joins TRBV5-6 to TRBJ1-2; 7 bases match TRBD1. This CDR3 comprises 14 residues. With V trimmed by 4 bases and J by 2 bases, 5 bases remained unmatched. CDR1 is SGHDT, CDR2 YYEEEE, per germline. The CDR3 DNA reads TGTGCCAGCAGCGTGACAGGGATCAACTATGGCTACACCTTC. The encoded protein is CASSVTGINYGYTF.

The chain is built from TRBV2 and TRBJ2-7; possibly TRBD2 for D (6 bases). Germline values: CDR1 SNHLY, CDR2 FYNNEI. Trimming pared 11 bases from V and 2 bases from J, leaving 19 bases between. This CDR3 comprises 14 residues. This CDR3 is CACRAGTVTYEQYF. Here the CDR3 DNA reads TGTGCCTGCCGAGCCGGGACTGTGACCTACGAGCAGTACTTC. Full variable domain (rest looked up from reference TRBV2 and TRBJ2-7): EPEVTQTPSHQVTQMGQEVILRCVPISNHLYFYWYRQILGQKVEFLVSFYNNEISEKSEIFDDQFSVERPDGSNFTLKIRSTKLEDSAMYFCACRAGTVTYEQYFGPGTRLTVT.

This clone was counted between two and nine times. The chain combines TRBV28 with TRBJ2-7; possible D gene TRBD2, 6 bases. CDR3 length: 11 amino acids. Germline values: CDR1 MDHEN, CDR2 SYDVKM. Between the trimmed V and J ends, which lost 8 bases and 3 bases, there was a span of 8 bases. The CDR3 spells CASWGDYEQYF. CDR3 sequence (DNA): TGTGCCAGCTGGGGGGACTACGAGCAGTACTTC. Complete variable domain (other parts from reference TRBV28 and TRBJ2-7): DVKVTQSSRYLVKRTGEKVFLECVQDMDHENMFWYRQDPGLGLRLIYFSYDVKMKEKGDIPEGYSVSREKKERFSLILESASTNQTSMYLCASWGDYEQYFGPGTRLTVT.

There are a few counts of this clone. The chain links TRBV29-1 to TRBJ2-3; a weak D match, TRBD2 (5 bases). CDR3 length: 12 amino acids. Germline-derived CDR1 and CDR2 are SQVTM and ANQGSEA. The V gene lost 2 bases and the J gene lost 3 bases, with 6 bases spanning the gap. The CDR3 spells CSVESGTDTQYF. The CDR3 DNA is TGCAGCGTTGAATCGGGGACAGATACGCAGTATTTT.

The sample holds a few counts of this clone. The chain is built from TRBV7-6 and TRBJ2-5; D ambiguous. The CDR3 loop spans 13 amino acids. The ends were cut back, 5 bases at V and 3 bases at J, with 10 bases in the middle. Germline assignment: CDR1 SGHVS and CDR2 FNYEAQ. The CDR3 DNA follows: TGTGCCAGCAGCCGGACGTGGGAAGAGACCCAGTACTTC. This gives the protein CASSRTWEETQYF.

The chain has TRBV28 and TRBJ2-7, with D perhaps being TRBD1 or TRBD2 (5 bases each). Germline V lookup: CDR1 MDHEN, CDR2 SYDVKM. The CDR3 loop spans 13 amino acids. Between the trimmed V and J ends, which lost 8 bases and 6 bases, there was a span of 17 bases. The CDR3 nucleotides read TGTGCCAGCCTACGGGGCGATTGGGGCGAGCAGTACTTC. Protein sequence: CASLRGDWGEQYF. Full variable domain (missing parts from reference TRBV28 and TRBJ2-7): DVKVTQSSRYLVKRTGEKVFLECVQDMDHENMFWYRQDPGLGLRLIYFSYDVKMKEKGDIPEGYSVSREKKERFSLILESASTNQTSMYLCASLRGDWGEQYFGPGTRLTVT.

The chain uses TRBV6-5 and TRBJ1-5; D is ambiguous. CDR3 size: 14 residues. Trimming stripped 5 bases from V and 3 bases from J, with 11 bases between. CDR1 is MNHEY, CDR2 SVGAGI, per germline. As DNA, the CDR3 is TGTGCCAGCAGTGAACCGGCAATCAATCAGCCCCAGCATTTT. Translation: CASSEPAINQPQHF.

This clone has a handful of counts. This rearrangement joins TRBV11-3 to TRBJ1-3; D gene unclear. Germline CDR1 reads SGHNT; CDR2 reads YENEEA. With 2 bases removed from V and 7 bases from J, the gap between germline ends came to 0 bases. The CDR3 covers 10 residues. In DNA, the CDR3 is TGTGCCAGCAGCTTAAACACCATATATTTT. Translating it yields CASSLNTIYF.

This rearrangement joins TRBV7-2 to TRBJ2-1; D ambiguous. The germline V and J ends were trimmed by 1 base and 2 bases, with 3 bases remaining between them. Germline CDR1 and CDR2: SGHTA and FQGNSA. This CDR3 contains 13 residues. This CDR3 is CASSLGTYNEQFF. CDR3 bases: TGTGCCAGCAGCTTAGGTACCTACAATGAGCAGTTCTTC.

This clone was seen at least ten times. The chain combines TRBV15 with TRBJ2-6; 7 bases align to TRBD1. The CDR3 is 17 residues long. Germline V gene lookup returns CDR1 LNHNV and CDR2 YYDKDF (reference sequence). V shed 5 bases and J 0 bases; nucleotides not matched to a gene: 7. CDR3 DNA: TGTGCCACCAGCTGGCGGGCAGGGGGCTCTGGGGCCAACGTCCTGACTTTC. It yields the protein CATSWRAGGSGANVLTF.

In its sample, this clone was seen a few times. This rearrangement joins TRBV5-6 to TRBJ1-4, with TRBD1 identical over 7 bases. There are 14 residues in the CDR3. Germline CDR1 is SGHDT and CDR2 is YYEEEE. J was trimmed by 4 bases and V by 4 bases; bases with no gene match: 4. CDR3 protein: CASSKGQINEKLFF. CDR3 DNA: TGTGCCAGCAGCAAGGGACAGATTAATGAAAAACTGTTTTTT.

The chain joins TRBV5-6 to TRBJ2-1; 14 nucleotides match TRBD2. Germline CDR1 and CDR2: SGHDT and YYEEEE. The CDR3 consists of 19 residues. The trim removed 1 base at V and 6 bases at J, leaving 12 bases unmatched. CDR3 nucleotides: TGTGCCAGCAGCTTGAAACTATGGACTAGCGGGAGGTCGGGCAATGAGCAGTTCTTC. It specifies CASSLKLWTSGRSGNEQFF.

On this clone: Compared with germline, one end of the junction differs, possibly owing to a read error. The CDR3 DNA reads TGTACCAGCAGAGAAACAAGGCAGGAGACCCAGTACTTC. It yields the protein CTSRETRQETQYF. The chain joins TRBV2 to TRBJ2-5, with D unclear. CDR1 and CDR2 (germline): SNHLY, FYNNEI. The CDR3 has 13 residues. Based on the CDR3 plus reference TRBV2 and TRBJ2-5, the full variable domain is EPEVTQTPSHQVTQMGQEVILRCVPISNHLYFYWYRQILGQKVEFLVSFYNNEISEKSEIFDDQFSVERPDGSNFTLKIRSTKLEDSAMYFCTSRETRQETQYFGPGTRLLVL.

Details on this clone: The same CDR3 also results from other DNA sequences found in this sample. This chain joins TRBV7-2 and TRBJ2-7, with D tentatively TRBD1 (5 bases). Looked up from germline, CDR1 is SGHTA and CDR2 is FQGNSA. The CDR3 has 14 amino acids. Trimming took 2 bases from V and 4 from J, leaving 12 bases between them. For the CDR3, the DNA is TGTGCCAGCAGCTTAAGGCAGGGTTGGTACGAGCAGTACTTC. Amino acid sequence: CASSLRQGWYEQYF.

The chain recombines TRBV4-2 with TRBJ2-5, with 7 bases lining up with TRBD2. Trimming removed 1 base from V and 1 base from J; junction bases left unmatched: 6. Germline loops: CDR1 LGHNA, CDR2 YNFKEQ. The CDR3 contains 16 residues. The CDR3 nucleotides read TGTGCCAGCAGCCAAGGGGAGGGGAATTCCCAAGAGACCCAGTACTTC. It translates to CASSQGEGNSQETQYF.

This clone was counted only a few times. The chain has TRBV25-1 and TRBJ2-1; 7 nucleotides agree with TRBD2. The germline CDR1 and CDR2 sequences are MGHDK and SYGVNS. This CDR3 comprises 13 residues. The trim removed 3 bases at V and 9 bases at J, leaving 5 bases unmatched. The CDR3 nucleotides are TGTGCCAGCAGTGAGCGGGAGCTGGGTGAGCAGTTCTTC. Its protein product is CASSERELGEQFF.